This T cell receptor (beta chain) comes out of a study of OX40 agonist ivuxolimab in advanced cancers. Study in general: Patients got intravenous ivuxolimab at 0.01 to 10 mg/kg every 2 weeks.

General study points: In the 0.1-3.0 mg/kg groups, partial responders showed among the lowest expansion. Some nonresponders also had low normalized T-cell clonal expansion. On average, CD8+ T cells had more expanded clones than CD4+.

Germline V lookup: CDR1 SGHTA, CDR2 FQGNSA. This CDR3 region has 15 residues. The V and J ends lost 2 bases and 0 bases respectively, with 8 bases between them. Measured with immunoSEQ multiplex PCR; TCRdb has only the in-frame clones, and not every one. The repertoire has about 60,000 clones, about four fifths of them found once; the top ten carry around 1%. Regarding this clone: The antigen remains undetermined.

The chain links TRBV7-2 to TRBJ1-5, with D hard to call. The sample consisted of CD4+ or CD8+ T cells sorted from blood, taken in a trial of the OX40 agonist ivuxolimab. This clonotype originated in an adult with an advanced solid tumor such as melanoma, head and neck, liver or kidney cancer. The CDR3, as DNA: TGTGCCAGCAGCTTAACAGTCTATAGCAATCAGCCCCAGCATTTT. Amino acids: CASSLTVYSNQPQHF.